This T cell receptor (beta chain) was found in a study of T cell repertoires in cytomegalovirus infection. CDR1 DFQATT and CDR2 SNEGSKA come from the germline V gene (reference sequence). Between the trimmed V and J ends, which lost 0 bases and 0 bases, there was a span of 14 bases. CDR3 length: 17 amino acids. One entry per CDR3 protein results from TCRdb running MiXCR on the reads. The sample holds about 400,000 distinct CDR3 sequences, approximately 18% seen once. The sample consisted of PBMCs. The TCR was taken from a human donor in good health (CMV status not recorded). Some clones in this sample may be carry-over from other donors' samples. The chain combines TRBV20-1 with TRBJ2-2, with D possibly being TRBD1 (5 bases). In DNA, the CDR3 is TGCAGTGCTAGAGATCTCGTAGGGGCGGCGAACACCGGGGAGCTGTTTTTT. Translating it yields CSARDLVGAANTGELFF.